This T cell receptor beta chain was captured in a study of shared clonotypes between healthy human individuals. The CDR3 sequence is 14 residues long. V lost 1 base, J lost 6 bases, and 12 bases lay in between. Germline-derived CDR1 and CDR2 are MGHRA and YSYEKL. Naive-designated CD8 cells lacked CD45RO, were positively enriched for CCR7, and omitted terminally differentiated effector memory CD45RA+ cells. General study results and limits: It was the non-shared clonotypes that had lower generation probabilities than clonotypes shared by all four donors.

This clone turned up a few times. Its antigen is as yet unknown. Across several immunoSEQ plates, the genomic DNA of each subset was split evenly. Here immunoSEQ multiplex PCR was the method, and the copy in TCRdb shows in-frame clones only, minus some. The table has some 2.1 million clones, 93% seen once; the top ten hold less than 2%. The source is a man aged 18 to 30 in good health. Some clones in this sample may be carry-over from other donors' samples. The sequencing sample was made of naive CD8+ T cells from PBMCs. The rearrangement joins TRBV4-1 to TRBJ1-1; D remains ambiguous. CDR3 residues: CASSQGRGSAEAFF. The CDR3 DNA follows: TGCGCCAGCAGCCAAGGGCGGGGATCGGCTGAAGCTTTCTTT.